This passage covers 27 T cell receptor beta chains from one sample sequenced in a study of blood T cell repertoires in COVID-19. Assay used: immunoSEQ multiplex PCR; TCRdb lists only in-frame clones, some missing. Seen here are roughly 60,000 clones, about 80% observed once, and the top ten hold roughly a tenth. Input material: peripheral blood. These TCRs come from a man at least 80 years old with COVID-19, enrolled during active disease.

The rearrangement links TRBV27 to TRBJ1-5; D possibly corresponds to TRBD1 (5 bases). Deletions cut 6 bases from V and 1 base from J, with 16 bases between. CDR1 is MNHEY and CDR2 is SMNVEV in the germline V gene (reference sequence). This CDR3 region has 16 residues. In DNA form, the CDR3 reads TGTGCCAGCAGCTCCTCGGGCAGGGCGAGCAATCAGCCCCAGCATTTT. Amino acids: CASSSSGRASNQPQHF.

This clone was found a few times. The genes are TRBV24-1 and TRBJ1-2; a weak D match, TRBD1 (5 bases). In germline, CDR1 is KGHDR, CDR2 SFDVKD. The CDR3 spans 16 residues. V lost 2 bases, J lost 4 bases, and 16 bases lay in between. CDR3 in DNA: TGTGCCACCAGTGATTCCGCCGTCGGACACCTCTATGGCTACACCTTC. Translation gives CATSDSAVGHLYGYTF.

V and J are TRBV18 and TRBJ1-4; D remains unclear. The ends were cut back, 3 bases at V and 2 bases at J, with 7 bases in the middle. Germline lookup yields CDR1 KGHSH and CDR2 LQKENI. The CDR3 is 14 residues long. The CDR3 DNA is TGTGCCAGCTCACCGAGTGCGACTAATGAAAAACTGTTTTTT. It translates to CASSPSATNEKLFF.

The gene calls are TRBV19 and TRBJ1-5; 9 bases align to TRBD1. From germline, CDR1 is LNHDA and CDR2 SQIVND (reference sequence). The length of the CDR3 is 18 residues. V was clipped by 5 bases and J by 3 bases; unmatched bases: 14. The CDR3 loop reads CASSPRITTGGTNQPQHF. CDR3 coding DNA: TGTGCCAGTAGTCCGCGTATCACGACAGGGGGAACCAATCAGCCCCAGCATTTT.

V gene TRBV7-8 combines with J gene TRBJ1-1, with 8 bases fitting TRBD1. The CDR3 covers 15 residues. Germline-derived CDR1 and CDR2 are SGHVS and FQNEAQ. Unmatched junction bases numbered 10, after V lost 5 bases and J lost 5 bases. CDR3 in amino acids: CASSPWTGRGTEAFF. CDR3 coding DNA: TGTGCCAGCAGCCCCTGGACAGGGAGAGGTACTGAAGCTTTCTTT.

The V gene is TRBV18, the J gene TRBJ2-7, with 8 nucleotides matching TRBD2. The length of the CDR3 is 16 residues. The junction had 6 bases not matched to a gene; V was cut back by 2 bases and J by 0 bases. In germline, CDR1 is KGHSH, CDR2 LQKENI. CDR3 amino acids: CASSPTAGGPSYEQYV. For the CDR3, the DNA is TGTGCCAGCTCACCAACGGCGGGAGGTCCCTCCTACGAGCAGTACGTC.

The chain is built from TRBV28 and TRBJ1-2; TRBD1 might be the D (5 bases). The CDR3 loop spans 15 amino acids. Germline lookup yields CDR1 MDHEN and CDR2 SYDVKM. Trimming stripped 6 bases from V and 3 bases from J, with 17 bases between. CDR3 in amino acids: CASSWGRDFYYGYTF. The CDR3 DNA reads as TGTGCCAGCAGCTGGGGCCGGGACTTTTACTATGGCTACACCTTC.

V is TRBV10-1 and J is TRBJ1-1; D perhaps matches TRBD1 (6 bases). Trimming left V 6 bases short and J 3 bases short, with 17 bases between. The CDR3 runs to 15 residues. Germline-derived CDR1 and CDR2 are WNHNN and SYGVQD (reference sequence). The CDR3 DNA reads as TGCGCCAGCAGAGCAGGGGTTAACGGGGACACTGAAGCTTTCTTT. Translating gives CASRAGVNGDTEAFF.

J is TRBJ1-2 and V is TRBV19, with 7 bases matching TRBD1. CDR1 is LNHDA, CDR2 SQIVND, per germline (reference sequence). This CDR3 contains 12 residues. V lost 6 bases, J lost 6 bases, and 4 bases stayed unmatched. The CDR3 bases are TGTGCCAGTAGAAGTGACAGGGATGGCTACACCTTC. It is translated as CASRSDRDGYTF.

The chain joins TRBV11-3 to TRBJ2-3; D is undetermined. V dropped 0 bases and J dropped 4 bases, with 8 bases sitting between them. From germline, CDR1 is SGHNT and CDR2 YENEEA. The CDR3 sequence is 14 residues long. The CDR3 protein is CASSLDGLSDTQYF. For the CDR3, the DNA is TGTGCCAGCAGCTTAGATGGCCTCTCAGATACGCAGTATTTT.

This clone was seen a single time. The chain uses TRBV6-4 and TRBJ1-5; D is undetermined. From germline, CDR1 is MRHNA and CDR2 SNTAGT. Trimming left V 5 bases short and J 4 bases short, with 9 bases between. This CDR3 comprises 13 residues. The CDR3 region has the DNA TGTGCCAGCAGTAGCGGAGGGAATCAGCCCCAGCATTTT. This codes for CASSSGGNQPQHF.

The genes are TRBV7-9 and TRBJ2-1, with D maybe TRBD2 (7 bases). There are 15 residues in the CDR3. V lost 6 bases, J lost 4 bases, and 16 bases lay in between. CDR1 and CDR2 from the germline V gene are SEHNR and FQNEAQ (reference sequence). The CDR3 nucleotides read TGTGCCAGCAGACTACAGGGCGGGGGATACAATGAGCAGTTCTTC. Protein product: CASRLQGGGYNEQFF.

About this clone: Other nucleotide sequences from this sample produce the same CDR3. The CDR3, as DNA: TGTGCCAGTAGTAGGGGGGACAGCCAAGAGACCCAGTACTTC. Encoded protein: CASSRGDSQETQYF. The chain links TRBV19 to TRBJ2-5, with D maybe TRBD1 (7 bases). V gave up 4 bases and J gave up 1 base, with 10 bases separating them. This CDR3 is 14 amino acids long. CDR1 is LNHDA and CDR2 is SQIVND in the germline V gene (reference sequence). The complete variable domain, with remaining parts taken from reference TRBV19 and TRBJ2-5, reads DGGITQSPKYLFRKEGQNVTLSCEQNLNHDAMYWYRQDPGQGLRLIYYSQIVNDFQKGDIAEGYSVSREKKESFPLTVTSAQKNPTAFYLCASSRGDSQETQYFGPGTRLLVL.

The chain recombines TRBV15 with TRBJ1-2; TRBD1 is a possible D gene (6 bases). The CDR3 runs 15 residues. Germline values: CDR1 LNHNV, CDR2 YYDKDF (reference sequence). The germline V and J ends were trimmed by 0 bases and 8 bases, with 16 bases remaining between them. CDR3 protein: CATSREGGAQGGYTF. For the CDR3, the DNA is TGTGCCACCAGCAGAGAAGGGGGGGCACAGGGCGGCTACACCTTC.

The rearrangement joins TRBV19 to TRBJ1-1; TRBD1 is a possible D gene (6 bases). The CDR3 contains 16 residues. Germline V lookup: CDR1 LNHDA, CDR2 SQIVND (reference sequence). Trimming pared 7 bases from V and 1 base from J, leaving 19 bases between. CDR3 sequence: CASTDYRVTKNTEAFF. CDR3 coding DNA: TGTGCCAGTACCGACTACAGGGTAACAAAGAACACTGAAGCTTTCTTT.

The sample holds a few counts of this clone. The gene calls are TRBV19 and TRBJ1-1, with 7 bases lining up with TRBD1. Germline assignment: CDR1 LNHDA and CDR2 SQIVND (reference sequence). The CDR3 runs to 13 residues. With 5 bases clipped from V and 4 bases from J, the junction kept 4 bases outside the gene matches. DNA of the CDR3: TGTGCCAGTAGTGCTTACAGGGGCACTGAAGCTTTCTTT. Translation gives CASSAYRGTEAFF.

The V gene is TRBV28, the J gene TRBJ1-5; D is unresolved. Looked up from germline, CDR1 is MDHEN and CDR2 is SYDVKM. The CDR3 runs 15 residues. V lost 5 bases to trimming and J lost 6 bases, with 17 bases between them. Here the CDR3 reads CASSPVEPRSQPQHF. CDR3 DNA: TGTGCCAGCAGTCCCGTTGAGCCAAGGAGTCAGCCCCAGCATTTT.

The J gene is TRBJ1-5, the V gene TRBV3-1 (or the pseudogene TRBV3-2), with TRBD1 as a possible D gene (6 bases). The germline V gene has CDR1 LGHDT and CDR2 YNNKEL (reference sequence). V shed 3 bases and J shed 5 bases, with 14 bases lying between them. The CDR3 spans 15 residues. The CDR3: CASSQDTGLDQPQHF. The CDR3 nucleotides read TGTGCCAGCAGCCAGGATACAGGGCTCGATCAGCCCCAGCATTTT.

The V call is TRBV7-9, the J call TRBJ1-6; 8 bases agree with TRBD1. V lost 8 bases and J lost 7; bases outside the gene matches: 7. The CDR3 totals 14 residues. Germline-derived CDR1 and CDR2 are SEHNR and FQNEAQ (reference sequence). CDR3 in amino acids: CASDPGTGNSPLHF. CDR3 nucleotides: TGTGCCAGCGATCCAGGGACAGGCAATTCACCCCTCCACTTT.

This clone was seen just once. CDR3 nucleotide sequence: TGTGCCAGCAGCATAGTACAGGGGTCTGAAGCTTTCTTT. This gives the protein CASSIVQGSEAFF. The rearrangement joins TRBV28 to TRBJ1-1, with 7 bases fitting TRBD1. The CDR3 contains 13 residues. The junction had 7 bases not matched to a gene; V was cut back by 6 bases and J by 6 bases. CDR1 is MDHEN, CDR2 SYDVKM, per germline.

DNA of the CDR3: TGTGCCAGCTCAACGAACAGGGCCTATGGCTACACCTTC. This translates into CASSTNRAYGYTF. The chain is built from TRBV18 and TRBJ1-2; weak D call: TRBD1 (6 bases). The CDR3 contains 13 residues. Trimming removed 5 bases from V and 4 bases from J, with 11 bases in between. Looked up from germline, CDR1 is KGHSH and CDR2 is LQKENI. Filled out from reference TRBV18 and TRBJ1-2, the complete variable domain reads NAGVMQNPRHLVRRRGQEARLRCSPMKGHSHVYWYRQLPEEGLKFMVYLQKENIIDESGMPKERFSAEFPKEGPSILRIQQVVRGDSAAYFCASSTNRAYGYTFGSGTRLTVV.

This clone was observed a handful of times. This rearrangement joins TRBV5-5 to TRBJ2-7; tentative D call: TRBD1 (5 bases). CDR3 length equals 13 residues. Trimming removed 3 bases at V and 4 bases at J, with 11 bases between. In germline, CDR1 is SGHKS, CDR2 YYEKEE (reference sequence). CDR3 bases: TGTGCCAGCAGCTGGACCCCAGGGTACGAGCAGTACGTC. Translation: CASSWTPGYEQYV.

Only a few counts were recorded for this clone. CDR3 DNA: TGTGCCAGCAGCTTGGCCGGGACACGCTCCTACGAGCAGTACTTC. This sequence encodes CASSLAGTRSYEQYF. The rearrangement uses TRBV5-5 and TRBJ2-7; D is perhaps TRBD1 (6 bases). CDR1 is SGHKS, CDR2 YYEKEE, per germline (reference sequence). The CDR3 consists of 15 residues. V was pared by 0 bases and J by 0 bases, with 10 bases between. Full variable domain (remainder filled in from reference TRBV5-5 and TRBJ2-7): DAGVTQSPTHLIKTRGQQVTLRCSPISGHKSVSWYQQVLGQGPQFIFQYYEKEERGRGNFPDRFSARQFPNYSSELNVNALLLGDSALYLCASSLAGTRSYEQYFGPGTRLTVT.

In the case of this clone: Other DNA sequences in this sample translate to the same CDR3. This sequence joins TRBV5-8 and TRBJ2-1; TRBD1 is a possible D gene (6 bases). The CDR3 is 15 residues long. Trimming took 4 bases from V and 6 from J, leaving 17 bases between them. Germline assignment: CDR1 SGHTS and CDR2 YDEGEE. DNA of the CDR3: TGTGCCAGCAGCCCGATGGGGGCTACTACCAATGAGCAGTTCTTC. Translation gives CASSPMGATTNEQFF.

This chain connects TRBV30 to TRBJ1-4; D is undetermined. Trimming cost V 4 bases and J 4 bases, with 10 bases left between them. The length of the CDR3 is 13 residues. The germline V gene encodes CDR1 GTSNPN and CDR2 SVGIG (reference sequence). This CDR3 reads CAWKGGINEKLFF. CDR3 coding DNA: TGTGCCTGGAAAGGAGGAATTAATGAAAAACTGTTTTTT.

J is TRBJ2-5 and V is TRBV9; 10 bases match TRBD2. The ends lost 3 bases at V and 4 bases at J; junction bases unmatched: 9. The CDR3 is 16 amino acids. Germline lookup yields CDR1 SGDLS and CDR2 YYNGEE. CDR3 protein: CASSEGGTSGVETQYF. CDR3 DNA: TGTGCCAGCAGCGAGGGGGGAACTAGCGGGGTAGAGACCCAGTACTTC.

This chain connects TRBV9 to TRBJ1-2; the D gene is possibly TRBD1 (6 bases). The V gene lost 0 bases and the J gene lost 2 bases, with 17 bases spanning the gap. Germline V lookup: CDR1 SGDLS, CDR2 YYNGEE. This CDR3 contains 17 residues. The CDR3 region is CASSVDGPGGANYGYTF. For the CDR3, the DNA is TGTGCCAGCAGCGTAGACGGGCCGGGGGGCGCAAACTATGGCTACACCTTC.